This T cell receptor beta chain was sequenced for a study of human T cells and chemical hapten exposure. The V end lost 0 bases, the J end lost 5 bases, and 6 bases lay between the germline ends. The CDR3 has 13 residues. From germline, CDR1 is LGHNA and CDR2 YNFKEQ. TCRdb reprocessed the RACE reads via MiXCR and lists one record per CDR3 protein. The sample lists approximately 84,000 distinct CDR3 sequences, roughly 10% seen once, with 2% to 3% in the top ten. Specified time point: patch test 2, 6 weeks after DPC sensitization. Treatment: therapeutic diphenylcyclopropenone sensitization with weekly scalp DPC. This clonotype was found many times.

The chain employs TRBV4-2 and TRBJ2-3, with no clear D. This clonotype originated in a woman aged 25-40 years with alopecia areata. Some clones in this sample may be carry-over from other donors' samples. The starting material was whole blood, obtained in connection with sensitization to the hapten diphenylcyclopropenone (DPC). CDR3 protein: CASSQDRLDTQYF. For the CDR3, the DNA is TGTGCCAGCAGCCAAGATCGGTTAGATACGCAGTATTTT.